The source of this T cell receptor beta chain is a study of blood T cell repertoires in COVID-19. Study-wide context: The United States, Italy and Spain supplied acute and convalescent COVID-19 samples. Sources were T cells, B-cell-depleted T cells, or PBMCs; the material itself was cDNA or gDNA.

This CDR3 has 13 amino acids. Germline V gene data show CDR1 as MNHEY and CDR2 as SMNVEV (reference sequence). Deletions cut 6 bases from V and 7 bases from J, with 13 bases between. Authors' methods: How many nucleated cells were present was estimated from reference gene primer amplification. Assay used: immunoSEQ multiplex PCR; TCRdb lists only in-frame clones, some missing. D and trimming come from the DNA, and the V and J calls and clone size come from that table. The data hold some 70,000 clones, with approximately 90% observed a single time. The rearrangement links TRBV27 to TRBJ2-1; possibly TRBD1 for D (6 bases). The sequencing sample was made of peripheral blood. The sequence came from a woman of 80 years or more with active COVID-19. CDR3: CASRPWGRNEQFF. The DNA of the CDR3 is TGTGCCAGCAGACCGTGGGGGCGGAATGAGCAGTTCTTC.